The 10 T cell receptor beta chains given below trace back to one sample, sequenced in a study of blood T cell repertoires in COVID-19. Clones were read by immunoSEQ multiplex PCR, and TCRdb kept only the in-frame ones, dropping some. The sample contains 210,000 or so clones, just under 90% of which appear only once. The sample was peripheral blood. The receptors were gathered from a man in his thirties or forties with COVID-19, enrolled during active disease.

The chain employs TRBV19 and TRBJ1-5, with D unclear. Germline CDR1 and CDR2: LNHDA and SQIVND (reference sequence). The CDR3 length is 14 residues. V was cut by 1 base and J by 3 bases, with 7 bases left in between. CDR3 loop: CASSIGLINQPQHF. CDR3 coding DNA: TGTGCCAGTAGTATAGGGCTGATCAATCAGCCCCAGCATTTT.

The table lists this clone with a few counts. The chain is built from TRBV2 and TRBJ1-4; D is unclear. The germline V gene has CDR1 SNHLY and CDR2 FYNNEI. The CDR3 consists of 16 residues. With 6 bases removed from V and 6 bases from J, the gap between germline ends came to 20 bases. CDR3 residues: CASRRRLTGSDEKLFF. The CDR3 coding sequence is TGTGCCAGCAGACGACGACTAACTGGCTCGGATGAAAAACTGTTTTTT.

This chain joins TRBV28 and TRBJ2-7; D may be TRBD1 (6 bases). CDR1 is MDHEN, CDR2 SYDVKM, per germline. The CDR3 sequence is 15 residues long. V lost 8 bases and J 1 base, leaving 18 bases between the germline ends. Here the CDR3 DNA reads TGTGCCAGCCCCCCCCGGACAGCTATATCCTACGAGCAGTACTTC. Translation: CASPPRTAISYEQYF.

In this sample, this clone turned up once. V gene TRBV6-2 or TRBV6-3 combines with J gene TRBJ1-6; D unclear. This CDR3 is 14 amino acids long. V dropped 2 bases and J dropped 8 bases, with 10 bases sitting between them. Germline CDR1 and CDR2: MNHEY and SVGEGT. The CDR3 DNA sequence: TGTGCCAGCAGTTACGCGAGAGTTGATTCACCCCTCCACTTT. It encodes CASSYARVDSPLHF.

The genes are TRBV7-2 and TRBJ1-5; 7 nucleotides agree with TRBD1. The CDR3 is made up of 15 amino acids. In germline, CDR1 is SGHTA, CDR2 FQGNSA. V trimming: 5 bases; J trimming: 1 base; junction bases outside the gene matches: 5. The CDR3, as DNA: TGTGCCAGCAGCACCCGACAGGGAAGCAATCAGCCCCAGCATTTT. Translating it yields CASSTRQGSNQPQHF.

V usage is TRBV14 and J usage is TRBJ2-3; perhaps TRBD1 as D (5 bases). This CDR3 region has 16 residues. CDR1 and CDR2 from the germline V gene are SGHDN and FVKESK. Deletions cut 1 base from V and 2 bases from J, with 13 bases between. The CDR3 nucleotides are TGTGCCAGCAGCCAAGTCACAGGCCTTAACACAGATACGCAGTATTTT. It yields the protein CASSQVTGLNTDTQYF.

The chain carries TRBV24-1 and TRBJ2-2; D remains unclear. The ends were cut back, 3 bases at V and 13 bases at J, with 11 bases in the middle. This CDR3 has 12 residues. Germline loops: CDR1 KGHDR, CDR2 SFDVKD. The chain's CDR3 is CATSDRWSGLFF. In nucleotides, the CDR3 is TGTGCCACCAGTGATCGGTGGAGTGGGCTGTTTTTT.

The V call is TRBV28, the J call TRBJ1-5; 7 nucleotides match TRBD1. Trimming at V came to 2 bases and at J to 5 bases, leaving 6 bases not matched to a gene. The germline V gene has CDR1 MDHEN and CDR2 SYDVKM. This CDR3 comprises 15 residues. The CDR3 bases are TGTGCCAGCAGTTTAACCACAGGGGCTTATCAGCCCCAGCATTTT. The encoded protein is CASSLTTGAYQPQHF.

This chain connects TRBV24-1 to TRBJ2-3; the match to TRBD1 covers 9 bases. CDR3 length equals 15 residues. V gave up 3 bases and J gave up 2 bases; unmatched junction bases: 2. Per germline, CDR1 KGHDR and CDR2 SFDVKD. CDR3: CATSDGTGFTDTQYF. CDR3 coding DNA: TGTGCCACCAGTGATGGGACAGGGTTCACAGATACGCAGTATTTT.

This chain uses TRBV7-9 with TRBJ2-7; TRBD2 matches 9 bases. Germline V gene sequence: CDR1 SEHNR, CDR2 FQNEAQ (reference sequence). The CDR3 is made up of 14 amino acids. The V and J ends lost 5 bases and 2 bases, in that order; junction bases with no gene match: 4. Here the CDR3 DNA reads TGTGCCAGCAGCACGGGACTAGCCGCCTACGAGCAGTACTTC. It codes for CASSTGLAAYEQYF.